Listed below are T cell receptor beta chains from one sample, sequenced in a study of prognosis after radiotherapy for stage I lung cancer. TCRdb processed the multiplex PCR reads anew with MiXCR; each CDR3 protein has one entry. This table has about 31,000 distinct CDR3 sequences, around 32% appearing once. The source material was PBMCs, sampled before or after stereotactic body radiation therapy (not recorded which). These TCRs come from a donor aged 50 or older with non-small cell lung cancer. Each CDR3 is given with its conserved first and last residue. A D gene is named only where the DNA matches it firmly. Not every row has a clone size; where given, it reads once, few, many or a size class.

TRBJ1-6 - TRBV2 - CASTPGTYNSPLHF TGTGCCAGCACCCCAGGGACCTATAATTCACCCCTCCACTTT
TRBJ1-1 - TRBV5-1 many CASSYMGTNTEAFF TGCGCCAGCAGTTACATGGGTACGAACACTGAAGCTTTCTTT
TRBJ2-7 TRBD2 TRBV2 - CASSDLGTSENIYGQYF TGTGCCAGCAGTGATTTGGGGACTAGCGAGAATATCTACGGGCAGTACTTC
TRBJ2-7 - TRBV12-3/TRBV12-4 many CASSLMRVEQYF TGTGCCAGCAGTTTGATGAGGGTCGAGCAGTACTTC
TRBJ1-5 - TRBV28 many CASSLEDQPQHF TGTGCCAGCAGTTTGGAAGATCAGCCCCAGCATTTT
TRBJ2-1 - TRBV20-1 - CSARLRDPWDEQFF TGCAGTGCTCGCCTCCGGGACCCCTGGGATGAGCAGTTCTTC
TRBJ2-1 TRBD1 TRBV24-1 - CATSDLTGAASSYNEEFF TGTGCAACCAGTGATTTGACAGGGGCCGCGAGCTCCTACAATGAGGAGTTCTTC
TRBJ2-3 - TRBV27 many CASSFGVTDTQYF TGTGCCAGCAGTTTCGGGGTAACAGATACGCAGTATTTT
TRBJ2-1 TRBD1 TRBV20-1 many CSARALTGGGEQFF TGCAGTGCTAGAGCTCTCACAGGGGGCGGTGAGCAGTTCTTC
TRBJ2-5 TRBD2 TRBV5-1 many CASSTGLEETQYF TGCGCCAGCAGCACCGGACTAGAAGAGACCCAGTACTTC
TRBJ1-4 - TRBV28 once CASSLLGRELFF TGTGCCAGCAGTTTACTGGGCAGGGAACTGTTTTTT
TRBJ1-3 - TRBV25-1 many CASSVASGNTIYF TGTGCCAGCAGTGTCGCGTCTGGAAACACCATATATTTT
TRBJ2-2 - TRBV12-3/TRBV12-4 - CASSSPVAGGLSF TGTGCCAGCAGTTCCCCTGTTGCCGGGGGGCTGTCTTTT
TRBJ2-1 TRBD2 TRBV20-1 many CSARDPRTSGSNEQFF TGCAGTGCTAGAGATCCGAGGACTAGCGGGAGTAATGAGCAGTTCTTC
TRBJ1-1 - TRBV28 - CAKKPAGNSEAFF TGTGCCAAGAAACCCGCGGGTAACTCTGAAGCTTTCTTT
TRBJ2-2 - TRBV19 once CASRNSRRNHGELFF TGTGCCAGTAGAAATTCGAGGAGGAATCACGGGGAGCTGTTTTTT
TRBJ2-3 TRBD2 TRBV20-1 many CSARNLRTSGYTDTQYF TGCAGTGCTAGAAATCTGAGGACTAGCGGATACACAGATACGCAGTATTTT
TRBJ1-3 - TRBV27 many CASSLRGPGGNTIYF TGTGCCAGCAGTTTACGGGGCCCTGGTGGAAACACCATATATTTT
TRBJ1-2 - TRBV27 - CASSVLGGVHTF TGTGCCAGCAGTGTTCTAGGGGGTGTCCACACCTTC
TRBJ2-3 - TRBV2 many CASSEEGTTQYF TGTGCCAGCAGTGAAGAGGGGACAACGCAGTATTTT
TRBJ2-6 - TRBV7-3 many CASSLLGSGANVLTF TGTGCCAGCAGCTTATTAGGCTCTGGGGCCAACGTCCTGACTTTC
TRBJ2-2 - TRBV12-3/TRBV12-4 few CASSLAKVRRGGELFF TGTGCCAGCAGTTTAGCGAAGGTTCGGCGGGGCGGGGAGCTGTTCTTT
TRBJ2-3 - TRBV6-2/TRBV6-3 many CASSYSSTGPDTDTQYF TGTGCCAGCAGTTACTCATCAACAGGGCCTGACACAGATACGCAGTATTTT
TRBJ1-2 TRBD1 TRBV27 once CASSLRTVTGINYGYTF TGTGCCAGCAGTTTAAGGACCGTGACAGGGATAAACTATGGCTACACCTTC
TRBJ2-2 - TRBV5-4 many CASSSPHTGELFF TGTGCCAGCAGCTCTCCCCACACCGGGGAGCTGTTTTTT
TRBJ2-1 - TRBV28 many CASILGHTNLYNEQFF TGTGCCAGCATCCTAGGGCACACTAACCTCTACAATGAGCAGTTCTTC
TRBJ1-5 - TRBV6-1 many CASSRQADYQPQHF TGTGCCAGCAGTCGACAGGCCGATTATCAGCCCCAGCATTTT
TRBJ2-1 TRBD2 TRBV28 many CASSLAGEFYNEQFF TGTGCCAGCAGTTTAGCGGGAGAATTCTACAATGAGCAGTTCTTC
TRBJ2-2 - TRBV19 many CASSVGPNTGELFF TGTGCCAGTAGTGTAGGACCAAACACCGGGGAGCTGTTTTTT
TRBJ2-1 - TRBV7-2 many CASSLAWSSYNEQFF TGTGCCAGCAGCTTAGCCTGGAGCTCCTACAATGAGCAGTTCTTC
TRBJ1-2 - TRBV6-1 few CASRMEAGRGYTF TGTGCCAGCAGAATGGAGGCAGGGAGAGGCTACACCTTC
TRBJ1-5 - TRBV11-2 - CASSLTDNQPQHF TGTGCCAGCAGCTTAACGGATAATCAGCCCCAGCATTTT
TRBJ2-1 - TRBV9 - CASSVGGANYNEQFF TGTGCCAGCAGCGTAGGGGGGGCTAATTACAATGAGCAGTTCTTC
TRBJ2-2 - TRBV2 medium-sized CASSARGWTGELFF TGTGCCAGCAGTGCCAGGGGATGGACCGGGGAGCTGTTTTTT
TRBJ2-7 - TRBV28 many CASSYYEQYF TGTGCCAGCAGTTACTACGAGCAGTACTTC
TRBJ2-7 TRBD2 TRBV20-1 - CSGNSGLAGVGEQYF TGCAGTGGGAATTCGGGACTAGCGGGAGTGGGTGAGCAGTACTTC
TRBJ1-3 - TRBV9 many CASSPGGEDVSGNTIYF TGTGCCAGCAGTCCCGGGGGCGAAGACGTCTCTGGAAACACCATATATTTT
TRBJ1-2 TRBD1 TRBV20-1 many CSAPGTGGFGYTF TGCAGTGCTCCCGGGACAGGGGGCTTCGGCTACACCTTC
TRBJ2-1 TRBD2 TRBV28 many CASSSKRGSGGYINEQFF TGTGCCAGCAGTTCCAAGAGGGGGAGCGGGGGATATATAAATGAGCAGTTCTTC
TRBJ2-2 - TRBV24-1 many CATSDFARHAGELFF TGTGCCACCAGTGATTTCGCCAGACACGCCGGGGAGCTGTTTTTT
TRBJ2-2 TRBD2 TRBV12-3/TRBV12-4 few CASSPRLAGSPGELFF TGTGCCAGTAGTCCCCGACTAGCGGGATCTCCCGGGGAGCTGTTTTTT
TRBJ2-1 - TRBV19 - CASILHLSNEQFF TGTGCCAGTATCCTCCACCTAAGCAATGAGCAGTTCTTC
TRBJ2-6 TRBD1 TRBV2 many CASSPRQGAYSGANVLTF TGTGCCAGCAGTCCGCGGCAGGGGGCCTACTCTGGGGCCAACGTCCTGACTTTC